The clone carrying this T cell receptor (beta chain) came up a few times. Its antigen is unidentified. For TCR beta libraries, about 2 micrograms of genomic DNA were obtained from cryopreserved PBMCs. Assay used: immunoSEQ multiplex PCR; TCRdb lists only in-frame clones, some missing. The sample lists approximately 120,000 clones, 50% to 65% occurring once. Germline V gives CDR1 SGDLS, CDR2 YYNGEE. The length of the CDR3 is 20 residues. J gave up 2 bases and V 4 bases, and 15 bases lay outside the gene matches. The data were taken from a study of cytotoxic CD8 clonotypes in ibrutinib-treated CLL. Study-wide context: Sequencing produced an average of 255,043 productive templates and about 99,000 productive rearrangements per sample.

Notes on the study in general: Baseline values of clonality outstripped age-matched healthy donors and followed circulating CD8+ T-cell counts.

Sequencing was performed on PBMCs, taken after 24 months of ibrutinib treatment. The TCR comes from a human donor with chronic lymphocytic leukemia. This rearrangement joins TRBV9 to TRBJ2-3, with 14 bases aligning to TRBD2. The CDR3 region is CASSISTSGGANPSTDTQYF. The CDR3 nucleotides read TGTGCCAGCAGCATCTCGACTAGCGGGGGGGCCAATCCTTCCACAGATACGCAGTATTTT.